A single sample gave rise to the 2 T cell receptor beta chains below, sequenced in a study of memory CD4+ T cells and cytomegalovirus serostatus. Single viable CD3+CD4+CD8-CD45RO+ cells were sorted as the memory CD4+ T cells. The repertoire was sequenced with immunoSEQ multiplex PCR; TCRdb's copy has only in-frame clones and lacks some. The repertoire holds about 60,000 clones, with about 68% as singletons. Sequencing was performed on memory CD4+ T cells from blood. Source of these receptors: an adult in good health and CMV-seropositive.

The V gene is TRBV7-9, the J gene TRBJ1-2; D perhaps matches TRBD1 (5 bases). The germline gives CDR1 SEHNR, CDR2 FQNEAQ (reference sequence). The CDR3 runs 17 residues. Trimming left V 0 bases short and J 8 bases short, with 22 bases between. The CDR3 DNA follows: TGTGCCAGCAGCTTAGCGGGTTGGGGCGAAGATTCGGGCGGCTACACCTTC. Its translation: CASSLAGWGEDSGGYTF.

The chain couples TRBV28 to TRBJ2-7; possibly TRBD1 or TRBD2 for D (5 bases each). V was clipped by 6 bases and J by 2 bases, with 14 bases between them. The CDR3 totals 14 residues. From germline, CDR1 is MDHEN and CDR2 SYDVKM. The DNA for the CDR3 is TGTGCCAGCAGACCCGGGGCTTGGCCCTACGAGCAGTACTTC. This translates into CASRPGAWPYEQYF.